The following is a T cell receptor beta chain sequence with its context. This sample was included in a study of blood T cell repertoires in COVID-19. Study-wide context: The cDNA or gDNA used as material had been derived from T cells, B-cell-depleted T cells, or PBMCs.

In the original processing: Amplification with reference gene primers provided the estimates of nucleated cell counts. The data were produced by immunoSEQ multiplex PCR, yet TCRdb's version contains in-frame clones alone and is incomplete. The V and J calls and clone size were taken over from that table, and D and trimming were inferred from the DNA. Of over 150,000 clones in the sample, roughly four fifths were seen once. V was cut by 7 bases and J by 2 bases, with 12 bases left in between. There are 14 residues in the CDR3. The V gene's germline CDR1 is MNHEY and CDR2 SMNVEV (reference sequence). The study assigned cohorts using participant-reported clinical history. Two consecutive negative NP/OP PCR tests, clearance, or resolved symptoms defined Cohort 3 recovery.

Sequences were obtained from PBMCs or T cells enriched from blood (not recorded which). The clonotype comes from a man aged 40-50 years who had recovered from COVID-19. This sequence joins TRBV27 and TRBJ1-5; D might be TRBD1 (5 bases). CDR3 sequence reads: CASKVQGGNQPQHF. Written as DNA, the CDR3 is TGTGCCAGCAAGGTCCAGGGTGGCAATCAGCCCCAGCATTTT.